This TCR beta chain appears in the sequencing data of a study of neoadjuvant nivolumab and ipilimumab in lung cancer. Trimming cost V 6 bases and J 4 bases; bases outside gene matches: 5. CDR3 length equals 16 residues. Per the germline V gene, CDR1 is MNHNY and CDR2 is SVGAGI (reference sequence). General study points: TCR richness and clonality were higher in tumors than adjacent uninvolved lung.

Concerning this clone: Its cognate antigen is unknown.

Profiling relied on immunoSEQ multiplex PCR, and the TCRdb table lists in-frame clones only, not all of them. The sample yields 39,000 or so clones, 89% seen once. This clonotype originated in an adult with non-small cell lung cancer. The V gene is TRBV6-6, the J gene TRBJ2-5; TRBD2 matches 16 bases. Sequencing used peripheral blood, obtained before neoadjuvant nivolumab, alone or with ipilimumab. The CDR3 protein is CASSPGLAGGGETQYF. The CDR3 DNA is TGTGCCAGCAGCCCGGGACTAGCGGGAGGGGGAGAGACCCAGTACTTC.